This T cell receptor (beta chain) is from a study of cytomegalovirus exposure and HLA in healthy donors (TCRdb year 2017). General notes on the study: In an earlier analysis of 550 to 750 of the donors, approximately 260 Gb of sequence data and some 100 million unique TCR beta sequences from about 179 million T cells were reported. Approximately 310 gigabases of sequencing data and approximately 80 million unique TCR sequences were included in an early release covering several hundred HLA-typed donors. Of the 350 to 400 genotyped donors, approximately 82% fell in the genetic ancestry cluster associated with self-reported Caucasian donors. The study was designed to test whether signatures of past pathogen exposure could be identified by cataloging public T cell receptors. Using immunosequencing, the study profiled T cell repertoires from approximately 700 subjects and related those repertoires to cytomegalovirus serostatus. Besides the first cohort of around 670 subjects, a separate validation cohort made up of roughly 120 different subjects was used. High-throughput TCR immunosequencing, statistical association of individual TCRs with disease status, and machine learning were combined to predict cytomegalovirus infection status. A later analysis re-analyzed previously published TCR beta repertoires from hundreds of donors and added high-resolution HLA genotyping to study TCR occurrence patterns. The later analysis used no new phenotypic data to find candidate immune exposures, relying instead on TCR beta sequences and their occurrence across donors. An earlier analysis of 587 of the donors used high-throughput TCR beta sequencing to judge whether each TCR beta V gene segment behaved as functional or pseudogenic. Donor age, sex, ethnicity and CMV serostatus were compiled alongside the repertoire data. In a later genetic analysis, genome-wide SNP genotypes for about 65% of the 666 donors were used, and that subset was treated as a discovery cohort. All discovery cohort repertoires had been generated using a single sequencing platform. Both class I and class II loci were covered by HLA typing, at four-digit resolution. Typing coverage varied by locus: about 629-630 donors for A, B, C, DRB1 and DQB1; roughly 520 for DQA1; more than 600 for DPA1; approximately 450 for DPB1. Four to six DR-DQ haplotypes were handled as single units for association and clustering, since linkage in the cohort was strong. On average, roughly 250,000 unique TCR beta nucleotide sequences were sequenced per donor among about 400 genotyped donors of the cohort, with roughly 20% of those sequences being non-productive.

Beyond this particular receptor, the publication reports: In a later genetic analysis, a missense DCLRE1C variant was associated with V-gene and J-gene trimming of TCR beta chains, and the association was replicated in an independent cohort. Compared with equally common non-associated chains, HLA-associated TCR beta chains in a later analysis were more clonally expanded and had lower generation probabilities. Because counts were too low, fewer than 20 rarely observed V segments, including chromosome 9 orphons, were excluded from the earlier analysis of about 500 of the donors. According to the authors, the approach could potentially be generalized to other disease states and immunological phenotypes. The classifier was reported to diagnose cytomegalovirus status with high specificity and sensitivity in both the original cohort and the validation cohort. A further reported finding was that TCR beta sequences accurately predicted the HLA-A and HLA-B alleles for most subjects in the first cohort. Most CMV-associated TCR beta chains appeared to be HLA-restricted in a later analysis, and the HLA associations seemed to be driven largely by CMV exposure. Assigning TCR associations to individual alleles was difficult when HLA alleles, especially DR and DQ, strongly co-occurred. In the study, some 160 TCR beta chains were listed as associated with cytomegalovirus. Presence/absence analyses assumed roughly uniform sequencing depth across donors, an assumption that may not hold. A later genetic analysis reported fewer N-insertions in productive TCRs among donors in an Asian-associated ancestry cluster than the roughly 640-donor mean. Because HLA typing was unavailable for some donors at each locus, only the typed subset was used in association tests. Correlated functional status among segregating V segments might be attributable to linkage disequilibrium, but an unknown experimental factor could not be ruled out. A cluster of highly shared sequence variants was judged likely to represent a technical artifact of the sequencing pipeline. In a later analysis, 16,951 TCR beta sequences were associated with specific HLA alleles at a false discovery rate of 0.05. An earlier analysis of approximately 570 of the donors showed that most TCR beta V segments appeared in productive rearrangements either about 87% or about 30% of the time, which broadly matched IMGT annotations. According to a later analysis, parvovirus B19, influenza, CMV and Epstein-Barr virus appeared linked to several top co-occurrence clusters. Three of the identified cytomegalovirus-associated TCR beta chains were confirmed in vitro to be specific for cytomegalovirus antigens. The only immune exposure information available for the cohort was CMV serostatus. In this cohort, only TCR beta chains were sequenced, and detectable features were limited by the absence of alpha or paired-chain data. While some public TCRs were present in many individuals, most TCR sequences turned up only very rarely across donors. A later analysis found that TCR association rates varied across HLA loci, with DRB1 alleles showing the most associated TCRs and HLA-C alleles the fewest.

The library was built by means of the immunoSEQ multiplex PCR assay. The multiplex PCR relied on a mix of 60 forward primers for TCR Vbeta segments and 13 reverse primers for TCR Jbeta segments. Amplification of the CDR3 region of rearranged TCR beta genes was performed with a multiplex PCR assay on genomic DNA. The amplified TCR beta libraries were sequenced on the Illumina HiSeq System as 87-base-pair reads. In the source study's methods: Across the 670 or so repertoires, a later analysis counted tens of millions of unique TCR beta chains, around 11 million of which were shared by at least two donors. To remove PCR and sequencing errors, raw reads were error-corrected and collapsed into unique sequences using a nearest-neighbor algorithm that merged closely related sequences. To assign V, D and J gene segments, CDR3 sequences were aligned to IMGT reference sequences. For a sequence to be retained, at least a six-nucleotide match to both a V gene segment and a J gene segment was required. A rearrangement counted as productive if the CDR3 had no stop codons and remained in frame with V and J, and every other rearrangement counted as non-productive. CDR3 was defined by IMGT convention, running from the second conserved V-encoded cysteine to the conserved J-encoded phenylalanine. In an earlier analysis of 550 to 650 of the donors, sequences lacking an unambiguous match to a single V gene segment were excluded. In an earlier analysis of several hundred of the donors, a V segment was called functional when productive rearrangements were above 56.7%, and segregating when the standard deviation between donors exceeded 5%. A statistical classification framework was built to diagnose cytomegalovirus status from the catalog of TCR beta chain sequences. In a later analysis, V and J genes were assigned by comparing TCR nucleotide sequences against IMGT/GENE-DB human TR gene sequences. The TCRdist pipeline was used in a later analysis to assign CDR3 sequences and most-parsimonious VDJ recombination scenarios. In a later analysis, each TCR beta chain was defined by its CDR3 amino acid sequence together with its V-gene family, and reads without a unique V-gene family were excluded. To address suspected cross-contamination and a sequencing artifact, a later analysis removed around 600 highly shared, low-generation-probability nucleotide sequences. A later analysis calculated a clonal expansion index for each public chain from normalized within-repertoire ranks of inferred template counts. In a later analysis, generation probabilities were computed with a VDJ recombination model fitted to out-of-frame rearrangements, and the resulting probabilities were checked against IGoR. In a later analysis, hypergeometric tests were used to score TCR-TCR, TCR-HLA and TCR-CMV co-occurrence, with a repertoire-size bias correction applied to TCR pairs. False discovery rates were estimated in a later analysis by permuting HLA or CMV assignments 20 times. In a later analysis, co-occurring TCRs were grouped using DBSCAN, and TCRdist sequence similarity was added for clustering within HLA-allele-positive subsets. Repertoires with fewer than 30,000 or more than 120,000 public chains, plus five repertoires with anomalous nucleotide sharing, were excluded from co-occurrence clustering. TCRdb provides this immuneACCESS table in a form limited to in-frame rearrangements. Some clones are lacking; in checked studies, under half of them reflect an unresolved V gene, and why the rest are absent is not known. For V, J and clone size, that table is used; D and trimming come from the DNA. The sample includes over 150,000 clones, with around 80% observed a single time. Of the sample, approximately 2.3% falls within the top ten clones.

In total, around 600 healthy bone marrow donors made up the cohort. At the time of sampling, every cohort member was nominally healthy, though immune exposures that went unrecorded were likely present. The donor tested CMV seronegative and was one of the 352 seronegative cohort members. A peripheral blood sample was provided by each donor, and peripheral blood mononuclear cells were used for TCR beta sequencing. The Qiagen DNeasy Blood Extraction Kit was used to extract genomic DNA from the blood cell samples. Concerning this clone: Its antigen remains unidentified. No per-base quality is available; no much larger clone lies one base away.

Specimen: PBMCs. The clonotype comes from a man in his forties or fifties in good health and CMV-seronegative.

The CDR3 reads CASSWDTDTGELFF. The nucleotide sequence reads as follows: TGTGCCAGCAGTTGGGACACCGACACCGGGGAGCTGTTTTTT. The chain joins TRBV2 to TRBJ2-2; the D gene is perhaps TRBD1, from 6 matching bases. Trimming costs V 5 bases and J 3 bases, and their ends lie 10 bases apart. The CDR3 holds 14 amino acids from the cysteine to the phenylalanine. This entry keeps only the CDR3 DNA: 42 bases, framed from base 1. Taken from the germline V gene, the CDR1 and CDR2 loops are SNHLY and FYNNEI.